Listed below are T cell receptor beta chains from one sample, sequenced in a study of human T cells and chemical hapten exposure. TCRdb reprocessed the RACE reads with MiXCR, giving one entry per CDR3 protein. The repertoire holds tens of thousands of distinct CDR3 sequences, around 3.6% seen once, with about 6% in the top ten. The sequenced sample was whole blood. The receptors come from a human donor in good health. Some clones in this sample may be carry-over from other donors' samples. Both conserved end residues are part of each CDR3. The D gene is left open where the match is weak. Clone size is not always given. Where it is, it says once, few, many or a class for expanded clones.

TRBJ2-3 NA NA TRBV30 CAWSGLADAGSTDTQYF TGTGCCTGGAGTGGCCTTGCGGACGCTGGTAGCACAGATACGCAGTATTTT
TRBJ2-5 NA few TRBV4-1 CASSQGEILQETQYF TGCGCCAGCAGCCAAGGAGAGATACTTCAAGAGACCCAGTACTTC
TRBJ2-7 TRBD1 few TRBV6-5 CASSLRTGNHEQYF TGTGCCAGCAGTCTTAGGACAGGGAATCACGAGCAGTACTTC
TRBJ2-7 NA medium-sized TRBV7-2 CASSLDLGPPYEQYF TGTGCCAGCAGCTTAGATCTAGGCCCCCCCTACGAGCAGTACTTC
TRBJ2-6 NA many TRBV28 CATYMGGGSGANVLTF TGTGCCACCTACATGGGAGGGGGCTCTGGGGCCAACGTCCTGACTTTC
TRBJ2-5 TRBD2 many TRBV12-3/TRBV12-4 CASSLSGTRIETQYF TGTGCCAGCAGTTTGAGCGGGACTAGGATAGAGACCCAGTACTTC
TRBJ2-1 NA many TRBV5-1 CASSLAQSPEQFF TGCGCCAGCAGCTTGGCCCAATCCCCCGAGCAGTTCTTC
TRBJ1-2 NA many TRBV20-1 CSAPGRIYGYTF TGCAGTGCCCCCGGCCGGATTTATGGCTACACCTTC
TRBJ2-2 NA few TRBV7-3 CASSLIVTGELFF TGTGCCAGCAGCTTAATTGTCACCGGGGAGCTGTTTTTT
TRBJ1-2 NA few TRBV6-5 CASSRDGRYGYTF TGTGCCAGCAGTCGGGACGGTCGATATGGCTACACCTTC
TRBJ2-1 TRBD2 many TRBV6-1 CVSSRLAGDGYNEQFF TGTGTCAGCAGCCGCTTAGCGGGAGACGGGTACAATGAGCAGTTCTTC
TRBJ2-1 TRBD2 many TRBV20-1 CSALAGGYNEQFF TGCAGTGCATTAGCGGGAGGGTACAATGAGCAGTTCTTC
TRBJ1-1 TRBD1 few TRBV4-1 CASSQDGTGGEFDTEAFF TGCGCCAGCAGCCAAGATGGGACAGGGGGCGAATTCGACACTGAAGCTTTCTTT
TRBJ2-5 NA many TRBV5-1 CASSLAGAWQETQYF TGCGCCAGCAGCTTGGCGGGAGCTTGGCAAGAGACCCAGTACTTC
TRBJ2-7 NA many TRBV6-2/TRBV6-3 CASSTGGRYEQYF TGTGCCAGCAGTACGGGGGGCCGGTACGAGCAGTACTTC
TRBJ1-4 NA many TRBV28 CASSAATPQETNEKLFF TGTGCCAGCAGTGCAGCTACCCCACAGGAAACTAATGAAAAACTGTTTTTT
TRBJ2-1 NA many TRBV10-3 CAIAGQPQSEQFF TGTGCCATCGCGGGACAGCCTCAATCTGAGCAGTTCTTC
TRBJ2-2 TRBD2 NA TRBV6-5 CASSYSGGRVIGELFF TGTGCCAGCAGTTACTCGGGCGGGAGGGTGATCGGGGAGCTGTTTTTT
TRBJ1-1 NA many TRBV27 CASSGQLNTEAFF TGTGCCAGCAGTGGACAGTTGAACACTGAAGCTTTCTTT
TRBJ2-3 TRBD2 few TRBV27 CASGGLASSTDTQYF TGTGCCAGCGGAGGACTAGCATCTAGCACAGATACGCAGTATTTT
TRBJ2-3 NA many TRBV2 CASSERSSQSTDTQYF TGTGCCAGCAGTGAAAGGAGTAGCCAGAGCACAGATACGCAGTATTTT
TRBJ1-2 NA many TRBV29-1 CSVGAGGGYTF TGCAGCGTTGGCGCCGGGGGGGGCTACACCTTC
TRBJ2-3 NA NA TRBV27 CASSPVRVDTQYF TGTGCCAGCAGTCCCGTGCGTGTAGATACGCAGTATTTT
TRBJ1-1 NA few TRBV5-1 CASSLITMNTEAFF TGCGCCAGCAGCTTGATTACGATGAACACTGAAGCTTTCTTT
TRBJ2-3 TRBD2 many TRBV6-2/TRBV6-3 CASSHLPGLAGPSATDTQYF TGTGCCAGCAGCCATCTCCCGGGACTAGCGGGCCCCTCAGCCACAGATACGCAGTATTTT
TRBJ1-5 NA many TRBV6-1 CASSDSGTPGGRPQHF TGTGCCAGCAGTGATTCGGGCACCCCCGGGGGTCGGCCCCAGCATTTT